These 30 T cell receptor beta chains originate from one sample sequenced in a study of cytomegalovirus exposure and HLA in healthy donors. The PCR contained 60 Vbeta and 13 Jbeta primers. The repertoire was sequenced with immunoSEQ multiplex PCR; TCRdb's copy has only in-frame clones and lacks some. In the table there are roughly 190,000 clones, around 87% of which are singletons. Sequenced material: PBMCs. These receptors were taken from a boy aged 2 to 9 in good health and CMV-seronegative.

The chain combines TRBV9 with TRBJ2-7, with a possible D match to TRBD2 (5 bases). The germline V gene encodes CDR1 SGDLS and CDR2 YYNGEE. This CDR3 has 15 amino acids. The V end was cut by 3 bases, the J end by 2 bases, with 15 bases between. The CDR3 nucleotides read TGTGCCAGCAGCGCGGAGGTTCGGGGAGCCTACGAGCAGTACTTC. Residues: CASSAEVRGAYEQYF.

This rearrangement joins TRBV7-2 to TRBJ1-6; D gene ambiguous. This CDR3 is 12 amino acids long. Germline CDR1 SGHTA, CDR2 FQGNSA. Trimming removed 5 bases at V and 8 bases at J, with 7 bases between. The CDR3 DNA follows: TGTGCCAGCAGCCCAACGGATTCACCCCTCCACTTT. Protein: CASSPTDSPLHF.

The rearrangement links TRBV15 to TRBJ2-1; D remains ambiguous. From germline, CDR1 is LNHNV and CDR2 YYDKDF (reference sequence). The V and J ends lost 1 base and 6 bases respectively, with 10 bases between them. CDR3 length: 14 amino acids. CDR3 coding DNA: TGTGCCACCAGCAGAGGACTCGTCGCCAATGAGCAGTTCTTC. Amino acids: CATSRGLVANEQFF. Variable domain in full (rest from reference TRBV15 and TRBJ2-1): DAMVIQNPRYQVTQFGKPVTLSCSQTLNHNVMYWYQQKSSQAPKLLFHYYDKDFNNEADTPDNFQSRRPNTSFCFLDIRSPGLGDTAMYLCATSRGLVANEQFFGPGTRLTVL.

The V call is TRBV5-1, the J call TRBJ2-7, with TRBD1 matching 8 bases. Germline lookup yields CDR1 SGHRS and CDR2 YFSETQ. The CDR3 has 15 residues. Trimming removed 0 bases from V and 4 bases from J; junction bases left unmatched: 6. The CDR3 nucleotides read TGCGCCAGCAGCTTGGAGGGCCGGGACAGGTACGAGCAGTACTTC. Its protein product is CASSLEGRDRYEQYF.

This CDR3 reads CASSRPTGVITEAFF. In DNA, the CDR3 is TGTGCCAGCAGTCGGCCGACAGGGGTGATCACTGAAGCTTTCTTT. The rearrangement links TRBV28 to TRBJ1-1, with TRBD1 identical over 8 bases. J lost 4 bases, V lost 5 bases, and 9 bases had no gene match. Per the germline V gene, CDR1 is MDHEN and CDR2 is SYDVKM. The CDR3 has 15 residues.

Here the CDR3 reads CARTGGASSGANVLTF. DNA for the CDR3: TGTGCCCGGACCGGGGGAGCCTCCTCTGGGGCCAACGTCCTGACTTTC. The chain uses TRBV7-2 and TRBJ2-6, with D perhaps matching TRBD2 (6 bases). Germline-derived CDR1 and CDR2 are SGHTA and FQGNSA. The CDR3 is 16 residues long. Trimming removed 11 bases from V and 0 bases from J, with 17 bases in between.

A word on this clone: A junction end diverges from the germline sequence, so it may reflect a read error. The chain is built from TRBV7-9 and TRBJ2-7; D might be TRBD1 (6 bases). The CDR3 has 13 amino acids. Germline CDR1 reads SEHNR; CDR2 reads FQNEAQ (reference sequence). CDR3 sequence: CSSSPQGSYEQYF. The CDR3 nucleotides read TGTTCCAGCAGCCCACAGGGATCGTACGAGCAGTACTTC.

V usage is TRBV7-9 and J usage is TRBJ2-3, with 8 bases identical to TRBD2. V shed 6 bases, J shed 1 base, and the junction held 3 bases outside the gene matches. CDR3 length equals 14 residues. CDR1 and CDR2 (germline): SEHNR, FQNEAQ (reference sequence). The chain's CDR3 is CASSSGMRTDTQYF. As DNA, the CDR3 is TGTGCCAGCAGTAGCGGGATGCGCACAGATACGCAGTATTTT.

V gene TRBV5-4 combines with J gene TRBJ2-3; the match to TRBD2 covers 7 bases. Germline trimming cut 5 bases from V and 4 bases from J; bases unmatched to any gene: 10. Per the germline V gene, CDR1 is SGHNT and CDR2 is YYREEE (reference sequence). The CDR3 consists of 15 residues. Written as DNA, the CDR3 is TGTGCCAGCAGTTGGGGGGGAGGGCGGCCAGATACGCAGTATTTT. Protein: CASSWGGGRPDTQYF. Supplemented by reference TRBV5-4 and TRBJ2-3, the full variable domain reads ETGVTQSPTHLIKTRGQQVTLRCSSQSGHNTVSWYQQALGQGPQFIFQYYREEENGRGNFPPRFSGLQFPNYSSELNVNALELDDSALYLCASSWGGGRPDTQYFGPGTRLTVL.

Worth noting for this clone: The junction shows a germline mismatch at one end, possibly a read error. This sequence joins TRBV7-3 and TRBJ1-4; 7 nucleotides agree with TRBD1. The length of the CDR3 is 17 residues. Germline CDR1 reads SGHTA; CDR2 reads FQGTGA. In nucleotides, the CDR3 is TGTTCCAGCAGCCTAACCACTACTGGGACAGCGGATGAAAAACTGTTTTTT. Translating gives CSSSLTTTGTADEKLFF.

The chain links TRBV27 to TRBJ2-4; TRBD1 agrees at 8 bases. In germline, CDR1 is MNHEY, CDR2 SMNVEV (reference sequence). The CDR3 spans 19 residues. The V segment lost 5 bases and the J segment 0 bases; nucleotides outside the gene matches: 15. The CDR3 DNA reads TGTGCCAGCAGTCCCCTCACAGGGGGTCGGAGCCTAGCCAAAAACATTCAGTACTTC. Amino acid sequence: CASSPLTGGRSLAKNIQYF.

This clone appeared a single time. The chain has TRBV11-2 and TRBJ1-2, with unresolved D. In germline, CDR1 is SGHAT, CDR2 FQNNGV. The CDR3 contains 13 residues. Trimming removed 4 bases from V and 4 bases from J, with 10 bases in between. Here the CDR3 reads CASSSHPTYGYTF. In DNA form, the CDR3 reads TGTGCCAGCAGCTCCCACCCTACCTATGGCTACACCTTC.

CDR3 loop: CASSFGGTGDVLTF. DNA of the CDR3: TGTGCCAGCAGCTTCGGGGGGACAGGCGACGTCCTGACTTTC. The chain employs TRBV11-3 and TRBJ2-6, with D perhaps TRBD1 (8 bases). CDR3 size: 14 residues. Germline CDR1 and CDR2: SGHNT and YENEEA. Trimming left V 3 bases short and J 11 bases short, with 14 bases between.

In DNA, the CDR3 is TGTGCCAGCAGTGAGGGACAGAACTACAATGAGCAGTTCTTC. Its translation: CASSEGQNYNEQFF. The V call is TRBV6-1, the J call TRBJ2-1, with 7 bases matching TRBD1. Germline V gene sequence: CDR1 MNHNS, CDR2 SASEGT. Trimming took 3 bases from V and 3 from J; bases not matched to a gene: 2. The CDR3 spans 14 residues.

V gene TRBV11-2 combines with J gene TRBJ2-2; 12 bases line up with TRBD2. After removal of 3 bases from V and 4 bases from J, the junction contained 3 bases not matched to a gene. The CDR3 is 16 amino acids. Germline-derived CDR1 and CDR2 are SGHAT and FQNNGV. CDR3 in amino acids: CASSFTGLAGTGELFF. In DNA form, the CDR3 reads TGTGCCAGCAGCTTCACGGGACTAGCGGGCACCGGGGAGCTGTTTTTT.

This clone has just one count. The V and J genes are TRBV7-9 and TRBJ2-1; D is perhaps TRBD2 (6 bases). The CDR3 is 15 amino acids. V shed 4 bases and J shed 2 bases, with 12 bases lying between them. CDR1 SEHNR and CDR2 FQNEAQ come from the germline V gene (reference sequence). CDR3 amino acids: CASSSGAGAYNEQFF. The CDR3 region has the DNA TGTGCCAGCAGCTCCGGAGCGGGCGCCTACAATGAGCAGTTCTTC.

The rearrangement joins TRBV6-5 to TRBJ1-6; D uncertain. Germline loops: CDR1 MNHEY, CDR2 SVGAGI. This CDR3 has 15 amino acids. V was pared by 0 bases and J by 7 bases, with 10 bases between. The CDR3 DNA reads as TGTGCCAGCAGTTACTCTGGCGGCCCCAATTCACCCCTCCACTTT. Translated: CASSYSGGPNSPLHF.

This rearrangement joins TRBV5-1 to TRBJ2-5, with D maybe TRBD1 (6 bases). The V and J ends lost 4 bases and 5 bases respectively, with 18 bases between them. Germline V lookup: CDR1 SGHRS, CDR2 YFSETQ. This CDR3 has 15 residues. CDR3 bases: TGCGCCAGCAGCCTCCCACAGGGAGTCGGGGAGACCCAGTACTTC. The encoded protein is CASSLPQGVGETQYF.

Concerning this clone itself: One end of the junction does not line up with germline, which may come from a read error. The V gene is TRBV20-1, the J gene TRBJ2-7; D is undetermined. Germline-derived CDR1 and CDR2 are DFQATT and SNEGSKA (reference sequence). The CDR3 is 11 amino acids. Here the CDR3 DNA reads TGCAGTGGTGGCGTTGCCTACGAGCGGTACTTC. Its translation: CSGGVAYERYF.

The J gene is TRBJ2-1, the V gene TRBV19, with TRBD1 identical over 7 bases. The CDR3 sequence is 18 residues long. Trimming at V came to 1 base and at J to 3 bases, leaving 12 bases not matched to a gene. In germline, CDR1 is LNHDA, CDR2 SQIVND (reference sequence). The CDR3, as DNA: TGTGCCAGTAGTATAGCCAGTGTTCGAGGGGGCCTCTACAATGAGCAGTTCTTC. This sequence encodes CASSIASVRGGLYNEQFF.

V and J are TRBV7-3 and TRBJ2-2; 7 bases fit TRBD1. Germline-derived CDR1 and CDR2 are SGHTA and FQGTGA. The ends lost 5 bases at V and 3 bases at J; junction bases unmatched: 6. CDR3 length equals 15 residues. In nucleotides, the CDR3 is TGTGCCAGCAGCCTACAGGGGAGTTACACCGGGGAGCTGTTTTTT. This gives the protein CASSLQGSYTGELFF.

The chain carries TRBV30 and TRBJ1-3; D remains unclear. CDR1 and CDR2 (germline): GTSNPN, SVGIG (reference sequence). Trimming took off 2 bases at V and 0 bases at J, with 8 bases between the two ends. This CDR3 comprises 14 residues. The CDR3 region has the DNA TGTGCCTGGAGTACAACGTCCTCTGGAAACACCATATATTTT. It yields the protein CAWSTTSSGNTIYF.

This chain connects TRBV6-5 to TRBJ1-1, with 10 bases identical to TRBD1. V was pared by 6 bases and J by 5 bases, with 6 bases of the junction left unmatched. This CDR3 is 14 amino acids long. Germline-derived CDR1 and CDR2 are MNHEY and SVGAGI. CDR3 DNA: TGTGCCAGCAGGATAGGACAGGGGGGAACTGAAGCTTTCTTT. As protein: CASRIGQGGTEAFF.

The chain links TRBV12-5 to TRBJ2-5, with a tentative D call TRBD2 (6 bases). This CDR3 comprises 14 residues. Germline loops: CDR1 LGHNT, CDR2 FRNRAP. The V end was cut by 2 bases, the J end by 5 bases, with 12 bases between. The CDR3 DNA is TGTGCTAGTGGTTTGCCGGCAGGGAGGGAGACCCAGTACTTC. Protein sequence: CASGLPAGRETQYF.

This sequence joins TRBV4-1 and TRBJ2-7; 9 positions match TRBD1. The CDR3 has 17 amino acids. Germline CDR1 and CDR2: MGHRA and YSYEKL. Germline trimming cut 1 base from V and 4 bases from J; bases unmatched to any gene: 11. CDR3 in DNA: TGCGCCAGCAGCCAAGCAAAAGGGACAGGGAGGGGGTACGAGCAGTACTTC. Residues: CASSQAKGTGRGYEQYF.

The chain employs TRBV2 and TRBJ2-3; 10 nucleotides match TRBD2. The CDR3 has 15 amino acids. With V trimmed by 8 bases and J by 0 bases, 5 bases remained unmatched. CDR1 and CDR2 (germline): SNHLY, FYNNEI. The CDR3: CASAGLASSTDTQYF. The CDR3 coding sequence is TGTGCCAGCGCGGGACTAGCGTCTAGCACAGATACGCAGTATTTT.

This clone was found once. V gene TRBV7-2 combines with J gene TRBJ1-6; 8 positions match TRBD1. The CDR3 consists of 18 residues. Germline CDR1 reads SGHTA; CDR2 reads FQGNSA. V trimming: 4 bases; J trimming: 9 bases; junction bases outside the gene matches: 17. CDR3 sequence: CASSSTPRTGKKISPLHF. CDR3 in DNA: TGTGCCAGCAGCTCAACCCCTAGGACAGGGAAGAAGATTTCACCCCTCCACTTT. Looking up the rest from reference TRBV7-2 and TRBJ1-6 gives the full variable domain: GAGVSQSPSNKVTEKGKDVELRCDPISGHTALYWYRQSLGQGLEFLIYFQGNSAPDKSGLPSDRFSAERTGGSVSTLTIQRTQQEDSAVYLCASSSTPRTGKKISPLHFGNGTRLTVT.

V is TRBV28 and J is TRBJ2-1; 8 nucleotides line up with TRBD2. The CDR3 loop spans 16 amino acids. CDR1 is MDHEN, CDR2 SYDVKM, per germline. J was trimmed by 1 base and V by 5 bases; bases with no gene match: 7. In nucleotides, the CDR3 is TGTGCCAGCAGTCAGAGAGCGGGAGAGTCCTACAATGAGCAGTTCTTC. It encodes CASSQRAGESYNEQFF. Looking up the rest from reference TRBV28 and TRBJ2-1 gives the full variable domain: DVKVTQSSRYLVKRTGEKVFLECVQDMDHENMFWYRQDPGLGLRLIYFSYDVKMKEKGDIPEGYSVSREKKERFSLILESASTNQTSMYLCASSQRAGESYNEQFFGPGTRLTVL.

There are a few counts of this clone. This chain uses TRBV25-1 with TRBJ1-3, with TRBD1 matching over 10 bases. This CDR3 is 16 amino acids long. The germline gives CDR1 MGHDK, CDR2 SYGVNS. J gave up 2 bases and V 2 bases, and 3 bases lay outside the gene matches. The CDR3 nucleotides are TGTGCCAGCAGTGAAAGAGGACAGGGGGCTGGAAACACCATATATTTT. Its translation is CASSERGQGAGNTIYF.

The V and J genes are TRBV5-6 and TRBJ2-3; 7 nucleotides line up with TRBD1. The CDR3 runs 16 residues. In germline, CDR1 is SGHDT, CDR2 YYEEEE. Trimming at V came to 4 bases and at J to 2 bases, leaving 10 bases not matched to a gene. CDR3 in amino acids: CASSRMGQLDTDTQYF. CDR3 in DNA: TGTGCCAGCAGCCGAATGGGACAGCTGGACACAGATACGCAGTATTTT. Variable domain in full (rest from reference TRBV5-6 and TRBJ2-3): DAGVTQSPTHLIKTRGQQVTLRCSPKSGHDTVSWYQQALGQGPQFIFQYYEEEERQRGNFPDRFSGHQFPNYSSELNVNALLLGDSALYLCASSRMGQLDTDTQYFGPGTRLTVL.